The sequence of this T cell receptor beta chain was determined in a study of CD8 T cells in Susac syndrome. The overall study: Patients with Susac syndrome were, at the time of blood collection, therapy-naive, maintained on corticosteroids, or maintained on intravenous immunoglobulin alone.

The V gene lost 3 bases and the J gene lost 0 bases, with 11 bases spanning the gap. The CDR3 consists of 15 residues. The germline gives CDR1 LGHNT, CDR2 FRNRAP. TCR beta sequencing covered blood CD8+ and CD4+ T cells. Roughly 0.45 to 1 ug RNA was reverse transcribed with random hexamers. The TCR beta CDR3 was amplified by immunoSEQ multiplex PCR across 54 Vbeta, 13 Jbeta. Via MiXCR, TCRdb re-called the immunoSEQ multiplex PCR reads, giving one row per CDR3 protein. The data show 120,000 or so distinct CDR3 sequences, with about 94% seen just once and more than 0.2% held by the top ten. The receptor comes from a human donor with Susac syndrome. The chain uses TRBV12-5 and TRBJ1-2; tentative D call: TRBD1 (5 bases). Sample: CD8+ T cells from PBMCs. The CDR3 here is CASGLLTVTNYGYTF. CDR3 nucleotides: TGTGCTAGTGGTTTACTGACAGTGACTAACTATGGCTACACCTTC.